This T cell receptor (beta chain) was sequenced during a study of blood T cell repertoires in COVID-19. In the study overall: Whether acute or convalescent, the COVID-19 samples came from the United States, Italy and Spain. Sources were T cells, B-cell-depleted T cells, or PBMCs; the material itself was cDNA or gDNA.

The V gene end was trimmed by 7 bases and the J gene end by 2 bases; junction bases not matched to a gene: 14. Germline loops: CDR1 GTSNPN, CDR2 SVGIG (reference sequence). CDR3 length: 15 amino acids. Original handling: Amplified reference gene primers provided the basis for estimating nucleated cell counts. Using immunoSEQ multiplex PCR, the repertoire was profiled, and TCRdb retains in-frame clones only, with some absent. V, J and clone size were drawn from that table, and D and trimming were deduced from the DNA. In the table there are under 65,000 clones, 90% of which are singletons. The chain couples TRBV30 to TRBJ2-7, with TRBD1 matching 7 bases. The sequenced material came from peripheral blood. The clonotype was recovered from a man in his fifties or sixties with acute or convalescent COVID-19. The CDR3 nucleotides read TGTGCCTCCCTACGAAGACAGGGCTCAACCTACGAGCAGTACTTC. Residues: CASLRRQGSTYEQYF.